This T cell receptor beta chain derives from a study of blood T cell repertoires in COVID-19. The overall study: Acute and convalescent COVID-19 samples came from the United States, Italy and Spain. Sources were T cells, B-cell-depleted T cells, or PBMCs; the material itself was cDNA or gDNA.

Original data processing: Reference gene primers were amplified, and this amplification served to estimate nucleated cell counts. Produced via immunoSEQ multiplex PCR; TCRdb's table is partial and in-frame only. V and J calls and clone size follow that table, whereas D and trimming were derived from the DNA. This sample has about 230,000 clones, with 75% to 90% found just once. Trimming shortened V by 6 bases and J by 2 bases, and 11 bases separated the two germline ends. Germline CDR1 reads SGHAT; CDR2 reads FQNNGV. This CDR3 comprises 13 residues. Sequenced input: peripheral blood. The receptor was isolated from a middle-aged man with acute or convalescent COVID-19. The chain recombines TRBV11-2 with TRBJ2-7, with D perhaps TRBD2 (6 bases). This CDR3 is CASRPAGTYEQYF. The CDR3 region has the DNA TGTGCCAGCAGGCCAGCGGGCACCTACGAGCAGTACTTC.